This T cell receptor beta chain stems from a study of blood T cell repertoires in COVID-19 (dated by TCRdb to about 2020). Concerning the study at large: The collaborator samples originated in the United States, Italy and Spain and spanned the acute and convalescent phases of COVID-19. The prospective study material was composed of cDNA or gDNA derived from T cells, B-cell-depleted T cells, or PBMCs. Samples were obtained from the ongoing ImmuneRACE study (first 160 participants) and from 1,254 subjects provided by 6 global collaborators. Sample metadata almost always included a de-identified subject ID, COVID-19 status, age in years and sex. Subjects who had been exposed to COVID-19, were actively infected with it, or had recovered from it provided the deeply sampled blood TCRbeta repertoires that made up the dataset. Where HLA class I and class II types were available, the types were taken from metadata supplied by the sample provider, not from assay-based typing. The repertoires were released in a freely available public database intended as a resource for research on the immune response to SARS-CoV-2. The full study reports these points: Clinical and demographic metadata were provided uncurated, with the amount varying by source and participant.

The immunoSEQ Assay, a bias-controlled multiplex PCR, was used to amplify TCRbeta CDR3 regions from genomic DNA. In the original analysis: Within the assay, amplification of reference gene primers was used to estimate how many nucleated cells each sample contained. To quantify the absolute abundance of each unique TCRbeta CDR3 rearrangement, sequence reads were collapsed and filtered. For each sample, productive Simpson clonality was calculated as the square root of Simpson's diversity index across productive rearrangements. Held by TCRdb, this immuneACCESS table contains in-frame sequences only and omits some clones. Under half of the omission traces to an unresolved V gene where checked; the cause of the rest is unknown. From that table come the V and J calls and clone size; the DNA was used to work out D and trimming. This sample lists some 42,000 clones; about 85% were detected once. The ten largest clones capture less than 15% of the sample.

The collaborating institutions used their own protocols to collect whole blood in K2EDTA tubes. For TCRbeta analysis, collaborator samples were shipped as frozen whole blood, as isolated PBMCs, or as DNA extracted from either sample type. Reading the germline V gene (reference sequence) gives CDR1 SGHNT and CDR2 YYREEE. The CDR3 starts with the cysteine, ends with the phenylalanine, and has 15 residues. The retained sequence is limited to the CDR3, 45 bases, with the frame set at the first base. Compared with germline, V lacks 4 bases and J lacks 3 bases; bases without a gene match: 9. A note on this clone: It lacks a known antigen. Per-base quality was not reported, and no clone a single base away is much larger than it.

Sequenced: peripheral blood. The chain joins TRBV5-4 to TRBJ2-7; TRBD1 aligns with 8 central bases. This TCR was sampled from a woman in her sixties or seventies in a cohort sampled during active COVID-19. The nucleotides read TGTGCCAGCAGCCAAAAGACAGGGGCTAGCTACGAGCAGTACTTC. Its amino acids are CASSQKTGASYEQYF.